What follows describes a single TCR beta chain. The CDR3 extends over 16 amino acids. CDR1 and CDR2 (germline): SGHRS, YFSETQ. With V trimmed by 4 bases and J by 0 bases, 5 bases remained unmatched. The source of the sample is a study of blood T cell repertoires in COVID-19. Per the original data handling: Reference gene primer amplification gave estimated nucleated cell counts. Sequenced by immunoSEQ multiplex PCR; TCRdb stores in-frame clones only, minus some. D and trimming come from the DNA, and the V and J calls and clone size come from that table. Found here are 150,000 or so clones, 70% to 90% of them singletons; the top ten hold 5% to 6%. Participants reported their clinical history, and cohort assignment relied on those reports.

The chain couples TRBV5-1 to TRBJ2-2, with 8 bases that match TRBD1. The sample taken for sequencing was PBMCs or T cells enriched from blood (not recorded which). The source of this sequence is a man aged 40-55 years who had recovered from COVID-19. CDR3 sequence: CASSAQGATNTGELFF. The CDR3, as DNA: TGCGCCAGCAGCGCCCAGGGGGCAACGAACACCGGGGAGCTGTTTTTT.